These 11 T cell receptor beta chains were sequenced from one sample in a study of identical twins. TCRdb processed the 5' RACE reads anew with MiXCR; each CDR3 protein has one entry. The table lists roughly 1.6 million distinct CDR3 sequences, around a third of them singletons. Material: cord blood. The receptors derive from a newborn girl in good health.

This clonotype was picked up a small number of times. The CDR3 region is CASSSLAGGPTAYNEQFF. The CDR3 region has the DNA TGCGCCAGCAGCTCACTAGCGGGGGGTCCCACGGCCTACAATGAGCAGTTCTTC. The V and J genes are TRBV5-1 and TRBJ2-1; 12 nucleotides agree with TRBD2. Germline loops: CDR1 SGHRS, CDR2 YFSETQ. The CDR3 is made up of 18 amino acids. V shed 3 bases, J shed 2 bases, and the junction held 9 bases outside the gene matches.

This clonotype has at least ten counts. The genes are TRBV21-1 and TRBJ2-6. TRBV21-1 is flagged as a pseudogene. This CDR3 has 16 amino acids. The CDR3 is CASSKVRQTGANVLTF. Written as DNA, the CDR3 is TGTGCCAGCAGCAAAGTAAGGCAAACTGGGGCCAACGTCCTGACTTTC.

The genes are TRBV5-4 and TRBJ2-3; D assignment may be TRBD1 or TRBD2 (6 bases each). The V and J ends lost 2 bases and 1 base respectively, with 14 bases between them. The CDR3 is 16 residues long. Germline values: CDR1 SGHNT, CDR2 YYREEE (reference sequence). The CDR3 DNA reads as TGTGCCAGCAGCTTAAGGGCGGGACAAGGCACAGATACGCAGTATTTT. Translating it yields CASSLRAGQGTDTQYF.

The DNA for the CDR3 is TGTGCCAGCAGTTTCTCGGGGGCGGGAAAAGAGACCCAGTACTTC. It encodes CASSFSGAGKETQYF. The chain uses TRBV28 and TRBJ2-5, with D perhaps matching TRBD1 or TRBD2 (6 bases each). The CDR3 has 15 amino acids. Germline CDR1 is MDHEN and CDR2 is SYDVKM. V dropped 3 bases and J dropped 3 bases, with 14 bases sitting between them. The variable domain in full, completed from reference TRBV28 and TRBJ2-5, reads DVKVTQSSRYLVKRTGEKVFLECVQDMDHENMFWYRQDPGLGLRLIYFSYDVKMKEKGDIPEGYSVSREKKERFSLILESASTNQTSMYLCASSFSGAGKETQYFGPGTRLLVL.

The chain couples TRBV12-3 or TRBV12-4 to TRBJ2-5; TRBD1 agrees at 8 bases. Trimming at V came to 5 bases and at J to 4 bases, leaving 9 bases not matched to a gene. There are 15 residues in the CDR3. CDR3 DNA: TGTGCCAGCAGTCAGGGGGCGGTGGATAGAGAGACCCAGTACTTC. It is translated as CASSQGAVDRETQYF.

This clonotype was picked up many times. CDR3 in DNA: TGCGCCAGCAGCTTGGAAGCTTTTAACTATGGCTACACCTTC. This codes for CASSLEAFNYGYTF. The chain has TRBV5-1 and TRBJ1-2; no definite D call. With 0 bases removed from V and 1 base from J, the gap between germline ends came to 7 bases. Looked up from germline, CDR1 is SGHRS and CDR2 is YFSETQ. The CDR3 runs 14 residues.

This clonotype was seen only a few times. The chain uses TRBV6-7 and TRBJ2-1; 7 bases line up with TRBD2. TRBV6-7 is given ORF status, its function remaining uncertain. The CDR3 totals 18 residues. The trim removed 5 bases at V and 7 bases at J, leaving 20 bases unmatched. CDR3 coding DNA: TGTGCCAGCAGTCGCTTAGCGGGTCCTCCGAGCTACACTAATGAGCAGTTCTTC. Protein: CASSRLAGPPSYTNEQFF.

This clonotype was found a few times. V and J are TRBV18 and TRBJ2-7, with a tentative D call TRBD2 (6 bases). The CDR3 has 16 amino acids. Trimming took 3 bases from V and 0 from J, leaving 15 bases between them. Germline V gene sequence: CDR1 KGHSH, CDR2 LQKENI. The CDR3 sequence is CASSPISSEISYEQYF. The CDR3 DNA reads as TGTGCCAGCTCACCGATCTCTAGCGAGATCTCCTACGAGCAGTACTTC.

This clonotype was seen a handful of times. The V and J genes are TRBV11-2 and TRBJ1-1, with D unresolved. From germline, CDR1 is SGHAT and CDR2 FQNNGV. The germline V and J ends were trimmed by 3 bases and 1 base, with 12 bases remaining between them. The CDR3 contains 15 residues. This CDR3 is CASSFNRRSNTEAFF. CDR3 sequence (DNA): TGTGCCAGCAGCTTTAATCGCCGGTCGAACACTGAAGCTTTCTTT.

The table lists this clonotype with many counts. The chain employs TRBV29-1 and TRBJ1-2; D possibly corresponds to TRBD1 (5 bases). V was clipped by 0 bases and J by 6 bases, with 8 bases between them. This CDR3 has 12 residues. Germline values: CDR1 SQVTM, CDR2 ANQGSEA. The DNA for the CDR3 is TGCAGCGTTGAAGATCGGGGGAATGGCTACACCTTC. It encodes CSVEDRGNGYTF.

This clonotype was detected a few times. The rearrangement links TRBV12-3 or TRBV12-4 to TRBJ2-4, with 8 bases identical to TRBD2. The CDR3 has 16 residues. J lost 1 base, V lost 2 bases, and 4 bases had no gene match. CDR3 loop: CASSLIPGGAKNIQYF. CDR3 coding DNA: TGTGCCAGCAGTTTAATACCGGGGGGGGCCAAAAACATTCAGTACTTC.